The TCR beta chain described here comes from a study of blood T cell repertoires in COVID-19. Looking at the study overall: PBMCs, B-cell-depleted T cells, or T cells were the source of the cDNA or gDNA that made up the material.

Followed over time, Seattle patients had been enrolled while infection was active. The germline V gene encodes CDR1 SGHTA and CDR2 FQGNSA. The CDR3 is made up of 13 amino acids. Trimming removed 5 bases from V and 7 bases from J, with 14 bases in between. Per the study methods: How many nucleated cells were present was estimated from reference gene primer amplification. Clones were read by immunoSEQ multiplex PCR, and TCRdb kept only the in-frame ones, dropping some. That table furnishes V, J and clone size, whereas the DNA furnished D and trimming. The sample has a few hundred thousand clones; around 92% are singletons.

The genes are TRBV7-2 and TRBJ1-2; D is unresolved. The source material was peripheral blood. The receptor was derived from a young woman with COVID-19, enrolled during active disease. CDR3 coding DNA: TGTGCCAGCAGCCGAACAACCGAACGTGGCTACACCTTC. Protein product: CASSRTTERGYTF.